This T cell receptor (beta chain) was recovered during a study of early T cells in non-severe SARS-CoV-2 infection. Each single cDNA molecule received a unique molecular identifier. Via MiXCR, TCRdb re-called the 5' RACE reads, giving one row per CDR3 protein. The data contain about 62,000 distinct CDR3 sequences, almost 9.5% of them seen just once; the ten biggest clones take up over 0.95%. This CDR3 comprises 12 residues. V shed 2 bases and J shed 8 bases, with 7 bases lying between them. Germline-derived CDR1 and CDR2 are LGHDT and YNNKEL (reference sequence). General study results and limits: The matching step, a VDJdb search, favored anti-spike CD8 responses and missed private and CD4 specificities.

This clonotype turned up a few times. Its matching antigen is unknown. Sequenced material: whole blood. This chain connects TRBV3-1 to TRBJ2-1; D gene unclear. The source of this sequence is an adult who was a healthcare worker with PCR-confirmed SARS-CoV-2 infection or an uninfected control (not recorded which). The CDR3 coding sequence is TGTGCCAGCAGCCAAATCACCGATGAGCAGTTCTTC. Its translation: CASSQITDEQFF.